Listed here are 18 T cell receptor beta chains from one sample, sequenced in a study of response to subunit inactivated influenza vaccine. TCRdb re-called the RT-PCR reads through MiXCR, storing one row per CDR3 protein. The sample has 300,000 to 350,000 distinct CDR3 sequences, 20% to 25% seen once. Sample: PBMCs from blood, taken less than 22 months after vaccination. The source is a man between 50 and 75 years old who received an inactivated influenza vaccine.

This clonotype occurred a few times. The V call is TRBV5-1, the J call TRBJ2-1, with D tentatively TRBD1 (5 bases). This CDR3 region has 13 residues. CDR1 and CDR2 from the germline V gene are SGHRS and YFSETQ. The V gene lost 4 bases and the J gene lost 4 bases, with 9 bases spanning the gap. CDR3 sequence: CASSAREYNEQFF. The CDR3, as DNA: TGCGCCAGCAGCGCCAGGGAATACAATGAGCAGTTCTTC.

This clonotype was counted only a few times. The J gene is TRBJ1-1, the V gene TRBV13; possible D gene TRBD1, 5 bases. The CDR3 length is 17 residues. Germline assignment: CDR1 PRHDT and CDR2 FYEKMQ (reference sequence). Trimming shortened V by 1 base and J by 0 bases, and 15 bases separated the two germline ends. The CDR3 nucleotides are TGTGCCAGCAGCTTAGCGGTCACGACAGACATGAACACTGAAGCTTTCTTT. Amino acid sequence: CASSLAVTTDMNTEAFF.

The J gene is TRBJ1-3, the V gene TRBV4-2; D unclear. V was pared by 0 bases and J by 0 bases, with 12 bases between. The CDR3 consists of 17 residues. Per the germline V gene, CDR1 is LGHNA and CDR2 is YNFKEQ. The CDR3 nucleotides are TGTGCCAGCAGCCAAGATTTTCGGGTAGTCTCTGGAAACACCATATATTTT. It encodes CASSQDFRVVSGNTIYF.

The CDR3 sequence is CSARGGQEKNSNQPQHF. Here the CDR3 DNA reads TGCAGTGCTAGAGGGGGACAGGAAAAAAATAGCAATCAGCCCCAGCATTTT. J is TRBJ1-5 and V is TRBV20-1; 8 positions agree with TRBD1. This CDR3 spans 17 amino acids. J lost 0 bases, V lost 1 base, and 8 bases had no gene match. Germline loops: CDR1 DFQATT, CDR2 SNEGSKA (reference sequence).

This chain connects TRBV7-9 to TRBJ1-4; the D is unclear. Germline CDR1 SEHNR, CDR2 FQNEAQ (reference sequence). This CDR3 has 13 amino acids. V was pared by 7 bases and J by 6 bases, with 12 bases between. CDR3 residues: CASTQETDEKLFF. The CDR3 region has the DNA TGTGCCAGCACCCAGGAGACGGATGAAAAACTGTTTTTT.

This clonotype turned up a few times. The chain carries TRBV4-1 and TRBJ1-5, with D possibly being TRBD1 (6 bases). The CDR3 covers 18 residues. Trimming took off 1 base at V and 4 bases at J, with 20 bases between the two ends. Germline V lookup: CDR1 MGHRA, CDR2 YSYEKL. The CDR3 DNA follows: TGCGCCAGCAGCCAAGTACTCGGGGGCATTACCATGAATCAGCCCCAGCATTTT. Its protein product is CASSQVLGGITMNQPQHF.

This clonotype has ten or more counts. The rearrangement uses TRBV20-1 and TRBJ1-3; TRBD1 matches at 7 bases. V shed 0 bases and J 3 bases; nucleotides not matched to a gene: 11. Germline V gives CDR1 DFQATT, CDR2 SNEGSKA (reference sequence). The CDR3 length is 17 residues. The CDR3 nucleotides read TGCAGTGCTAGAGATTTCTCCCCGACAGGGATTGGAAACACCATATATTTT. This translates into CSARDFSPTGIGNTIYF.

This clonotype was detected many times. The chain combines TRBV28 with TRBJ1-4; D unresolved. The CDR3 is 13 amino acids. The germline gives CDR1 MDHEN, CDR2 SYDVKM. The CDR3 here is CAHSSGVNEKLFF. DNA for the CDR3: TGTGCGCACTCGTCGGGTGTTAATGAAAAACTGTTTTTT.

This clonotype showed up many times. This chain joins TRBV29-1 and TRBJ1-2; D perhaps matches TRBD1 (6 bases). CDR1 SQVTM and CDR2 ANQGSEA come from the germline V gene. CDR3 size: 11 residues. Trimming cost V 4 bases and J 7 bases, with 10 bases left between them. The CDR3 sequence is CSVVGGLGYTF. The CDR3 nucleotides are TGCAGCGTTGTTGGGGGGCTTGGCTACACCTTC.

The genes are TRBV12-3 or TRBV12-4 and TRBJ2-4; 11 bases align to TRBD2. J was trimmed by 0 bases and V by 6 bases; bases with no gene match: 7. The CDR3 loop spans 17 amino acids. DNA of the CDR3: TGTGCCAGCAGCCCCACTAGCGGGAGATCAGCCAAAAACATTCAGTACTTC. The encoded protein is CASSPTSGRSAKNIQYF.

This clonotype has more than one count but fewer than ten. The genes are TRBV20-1 and TRBJ2-7; 10 positions match TRBD2. The CDR3 covers 15 residues. Germline CDR1 and CDR2: DFQATT and SNEGSKA (reference sequence). The V segment lost 4 bases and the J segment 1 base; nucleotides outside the gene matches: 7. Here the CDR3 DNA reads TGCAGTGCTAAGCCCGGGACTAGCGAATCCTACGAGCAGTACTTC. The encoded protein is CSAKPGTSESYEQYF.

This clonotype has more than one count but fewer than ten. The chain uses TRBV7-9 and TRBJ1-1; the D gene is possibly TRBD1 (5 bases). CDR1 is SEHNR and CDR2 is FQNEAQ in the germline V gene (reference sequence). V was clipped by 2 bases and J by 7 bases, with 11 bases between them. The length of the CDR3 is 13 residues. CDR3 sequence reads: CASSLWGSDEAFF. CDR3 bases: TGTGCCAGCAGCTTATGGGGGTCAGATGAAGCTTTCTTT.

The rearrangement uses TRBV7-2 and TRBJ2-2, with D hard to call. Trimming removed 1 base at V and 5 bases at J, with 8 bases between. The CDR3 is made up of 14 amino acids. Germline loops: CDR1 SGHTA, CDR2 FQGNSA. The CDR3 protein is CASSLGPSTGELFF. Here the CDR3 DNA reads TGTGCCAGCAGCTTAGGTCCATCAACCGGGGAGCTGTTTTTT.

The genes are TRBV6-2 or TRBV6-3 and TRBJ1-1; D remains unclear. The CDR3 is 14 residues long. Per the germline V gene, CDR1 is MNHEY and CDR2 is SVGEGT. V lost 0 bases and J 4 bases, leaving 9 bases between the germline ends. DNA of the CDR3: TGTGCCAGCAGTTACTCCTCGTTGAGCACTGAAGCTTTCTTT. Translated, it gives CASSYSSLSTEAFF.

This clonotype was detected only a few times. The chain has TRBV12-3 or TRBV12-4 and TRBJ2-2; D ambiguous. The V gene lost 5 bases and the J gene lost 1 base, with 8 bases spanning the gap. This CDR3 comprises 14 residues. The CDR3 reads CASSPDRNTGELFF. The CDR3 DNA is TGTGCCAGCAGTCCCGACCGGAACACCGGGGAGCTGTTTTTT.

The chain has TRBV11-1 and TRBJ1-6; D may be TRBD1 (5 bases). CDR1 SGHAT and CDR2 FQDESV come from the germline V gene (reference sequence). CDR3 length: 18 amino acids. Trimming removed 1 base at V and 18 bases at J, with 31 bases between. In nucleotides, the CDR3 is TGTGCCAGCAGCTTAGAGCAGGGCCCGGGCTCCTATAATTCTGTCTGCCACTTT. It yields the protein CASSLEQGPGSYNSVCHF.

This clonotype showed up just a few times. The chain is built from TRBV5-1 and TRBJ2-1, with 9 bases that match TRBD2. The trim removed 0 bases at V and 7 bases at J, leaving 2 bases unmatched. Germline-derived CDR1 and CDR2 are SGHRS and YFSETQ. There are 14 residues in the CDR3. In DNA, the CDR3 is TGCGCCAGCAGCTTGGCAGGACTAGCGAATGAGCAGTTCTTC. Its translation: CASSLAGLANEQFF.

This clonotype was picked up many times. This chain connects TRBV5-5 to TRBJ1-1; 7 bases match TRBD1. The CDR3 runs 15 residues. Germline loops: CDR1 SGHKS, CDR2 YYEKEE (reference sequence). Losses at the gene ends were 1 base for V and 3 bases for J; bases not matched to a gene: 6. The CDR3 DNA is TGTGCCAGCAGCTTGTTCTCAGGGGGAGACACTGAAGCTTTCTTT. Protein sequence: CASSLFSGGDTEAFF.